In this sample, the clone carrying this T cell receptor beta chain turned up many times. Its antigen is unknown. CDR1 is MNHEY and CDR2 is SMNVEV in the germline V gene (reference sequence). Trimming took 1 base from V and 5 from J; bases not matched to a gene: 8. The CDR3 contains 17 residues. Each CDR3 protein gets one entry after TCRdb re-called the reads with MiXCR. The repertoire consists of roughly 280,000 distinct CDR3 sequences, with roughly a fifth occurring once and the leading ten covering roughly 20%. This sample stems from a study of T cell repertoires in cytomegalovirus infection. Study information: CMV epitopes in the study were HLA-C-restricted (recently identified) and HLA-B-restricted (well studied). It was the public TCR beta signatures that indicated both CMV infection and matching HLA type. Study-wide results and caveats: Clonotypes of TCR beta that were HLA-C-restricted and CMV-specific dominated the ex vivo response. Identification of carriers of CMV plus the relevant HLA was achieved through cumulative public TCR beta family frequency.

This clonotype was obtained from a human donor in good health (CMV status not recorded). Some clones in this sample may be carry-over from other donors' samples. V gene TRBV27 combines with J gene TRBJ2-1, with 10 positions matching TRBD2. Specimen: cultured PBMCs, collected from culture after CMV antigen stimulation. In nucleotides, the CDR3 is TGTGCCAGCAGTTTATGGCTGACTAGCGGGCACAACAATGAGCAGTTCTTC. Protein product: CASSLWLTSGHNNEQFF.